These 21 T cell receptor beta chains share one sample of origin, sequenced in a study of OX40 agonist ivuxolimab in advanced cancers. TCRdb keeps only in-frame clones here, not all; method: immunoSEQ multiplex PCR. This table has 65,000 to 95,000 clones, around nine tenths appearing once. Specimen: CD4+ or CD8+ T cells sorted from blood, collected in a trial of the OX40 agonist ivuxolimab. All receptors derive from an adult with an advanced solid tumor such as melanoma, head and neck, liver or kidney cancer.

The CDR3, as DNA: TGTGCCAGCAGCTATCGTTCTAGCGGGACCTACGAGCAGTACTTC. It translates to CASSYRSSGTYEQYF. V gene TRBV14 combines with J gene TRBJ2-7; the match to TRBD2 covers 9 bases. Germline V gene lookup returns CDR1 SGHDN and CDR2 FVKESK. V was pared by 5 bases and J by 2 bases, with 7 bases of the junction left unmatched. The CDR3 is 15 residues long.

The chain employs TRBV9 and TRBJ1-5; TRBD1 aligns across 7 bases. CDR1 SGDLS and CDR2 YYNGEE come from the germline V gene. J gave up 7 bases and V 3 bases, and 10 bases lay outside the gene matches. The CDR3 is 15 amino acids. The CDR3 here is CASSETRTGWQPQHF. The CDR3 DNA is TGTGCCAGCAGCGAGACTAGGACAGGTTGGCAGCCCCAGCATTTT.

CDR3 residues: CASSYSLPTPNSPLHF. CDR3 sequence (DNA): TGTGCCAGCAGTTACTCGTTGCCGACACCTAATTCACCCCTCCACTTT. The J gene is TRBJ1-6, the V gene TRBV6-5; D call uncertain. The CDR3 covers 16 residues. The V end was cut by 0 bases, the J end by 6 bases, with 12 bases between. Germline V gives CDR1 MNHEY, CDR2 SVGAGI.

The chain couples TRBV7-9 to TRBJ1-1; no clear D gene. The CDR3 length is 15 residues. V was shortened by 5 bases and J by 0 bases, with 13 bases between the two germline ends. Germline CDR1 is SEHNR and CDR2 is FQNEAQ (reference sequence). CDR3 DNA sequence: TGTGCCAGCAGCCCCTTTACCGGTTTGAACACTGAAGCTTTCTTT. This codes for CASSPFTGLNTEAFF.

V gene TRBV28 combines with J gene TRBJ2-1; either TRBD1 or TRBD2 may fit D (5 bases each). The CDR3 covers 16 residues. The ends were cut back, 2 bases at V and 0 bases at J, with 11 bases in the middle. Germline CDR1 and CDR2: MDHEN and SYDVKM. The CDR3 nucleotides are TGTGCCAGCAGTTTACTGGCAGGGAGCTCCTACAATGAGCAGTTCTTC. This codes for CASSLLAGSSYNEQFF.

A few counts support this clone. The chain joins TRBV2 to TRBJ1-1; no definite D call. The CDR3 has 12 amino acids. V lost 3 bases and J lost 3, with 5 bases in between. Germline-derived CDR1 and CDR2 are SNHLY and FYNNEI. In DNA form, the CDR3 reads TGTGCCAGCAGTGACAGGTACACTGAAGCTTTCTTT. Residues: CASSDRYTEAFF. The full variable domain, with the rest looked up from reference TRBV2 and TRBJ1-1, is EPEVTQTPSHQVTQMGQEVILRCVPISNHLYFYWYRQILGQKVEFLVSFYNNEISEKSEIFDDQFSVERPDGSNFTLKIRSTKLEDSAMYFCASSDRYTEAFFGQGTRLTVV.

The rearrangement links TRBV18 to TRBJ2-3, with 8 bases identical to TRBD2. The CDR3 consists of 16 residues. V lost 0 bases to trimming and J lost 0 bases; unmatched junction nucleotides: 2. The V gene's germline CDR1 is KGHSH and CDR2 LQKENI. The CDR3 DNA sequence: TGTGCCAGCTCACCACCTACTAGCGGCAGCACAGATACGCAGTATTTT. Translated, it gives CASSPPTSGSTDTQYF. The variable domain in full, with the rest retrieved from reference TRBV18 and TRBJ2-3, is NAGVMQNPRHLVRRRGQEARLRCSPMKGHSHVYWYRQLPEEGLKFMVYLQKENIIDESGMPKERFSAEFPKEGPSILRIQQVVRGDSAAYFCASSPPTSGSTDTQYFGPGTRLTVL.

The chain has TRBV29-1 and TRBJ1-3, with a possible D match to TRBD1 (5 bases). There are 16 residues in the CDR3. CDR1 and CDR2 (germline): SQVTM, ANQGSEA. Deletions cut 6 bases from V and 0 bases from J, with 18 bases between. The chain's CDR3 is CSVSRDPVFSGNTIYF. The CDR3 DNA sequence: TGCAGCGTGAGCCGGGACCCGGTGTTCTCTGGAAACACCATATATTTT.

This clone was seen a single time. This CDR3 reads CASSLSVYYNSPLHF. The CDR3 DNA is TGTGCCAGCAGTTTATCAGTGTACTATAATTCACCCCTCCACTTT. The genes are TRBV27 and TRBJ1-6; D uncertain. Germline CDR1 and CDR2: MNHEY and SMNVEV (reference sequence). This CDR3 is 15 amino acids long. V lost 0 bases and J 3 bases, leaving 6 bases between the germline ends.

The rearrangement joins TRBV7-6 to TRBJ2-6; D uncertain. Looked up from germline, CDR1 is SGHVS and CDR2 is FNYEAQ. Deletions cut 3 bases from V and 2 bases from J, with 5 bases between. The CDR3 contains 14 residues. CDR3 coding DNA: TGTGCCAGCAGCTTGTCTCCTGGGGCCAACGTCCTGACTTTC. This codes for CASSLSPGANVLTF. Drawing the rest from reference TRBV7-6 and TRBJ2-6, the complete variable domain is GAGVSQSPRYKVTKRGQDVALRCDPISGHVSLYWYRQALGQGPEFLTYFNYEAQQDKSGLPNDRFSAERPEGSISTLTIQRTEQRDSAMYRCASSLSPGANVLTFGAGSRLTVL.

V and J are TRBV18 and TRBJ2-5, with TRBD1 matching over 7 bases. The CDR3 sequence is 14 residues long. Germline trimming cut 3 bases from V and 5 bases from J; bases unmatched to any gene: 6. The germline V gene has CDR1 KGHSH and CDR2 LQKENI. The CDR3 coding sequence is TGTGCCAGCTCACCCCGGGACAGCCGGGAGACCCAGTACTTC. Its translation: CASSPRDSRETQYF.

The genes are TRBV6-5 and TRBJ2-1; D gene uncertain. V was pared by 4 bases and J by 1 base, with 8 bases between. CDR1 and CDR2 from the germline V gene are MNHEY and SVGAGI. The CDR3 sequence is 14 residues long. CDR3 in DNA: TGTGCCAGCAGTTCCCCGTGGTCCTACAATGAGCAGTTCTTC. It yields the protein CASSSPWSYNEQFF.

V and J are TRBV7-3 and TRBJ2-3, with TRBD2 identical over 11 bases. Unmatched junction bases numbered 6, after V lost 5 bases and J lost 5 bases. The CDR3 consists of 15 residues. CDR1 and CDR2 (germline): SGHTA, FQGTGA. The DNA for the CDR3 is TGTGCCAGCAGCGTAGCGGGAGGGACGGTAGATACGCAGTATTTT. Its translation is CASSVAGGTVDTQYF. Using reference TRBV7-3 and TRBJ2-3 for the parts outside the CDR3, the full variable domain is GAGVSQTPSNKVTEKGKYVELRCDPISGHTALYWYRQSLGQGPEFLIYFQGTGAADDSGLPNDRFFAVRPEGSVSTLKIQRTERGDSAVYLCASSVAGGTVDTQYFGPGTRLTVL.

The chain links TRBV5-8 to TRBJ2-5; D call uncertain. The CDR3 sequence is 11 residues long. Germline CDR1 and CDR2: SGHTS and YDEGEE. The V and J ends lost 4 bases and 9 bases respectively, with 10 bases between them. Here the CDR3 reads CASSIQSSQYF. CDR3 nucleotide sequence: TGTGCCAGCAGCATTCAATCGTCCCAGTACTTC.

V gene TRBV7-2 combines with J gene TRBJ2-7; D may correspond to TRBD1 or TRBD2 (5 bases each). This CDR3 is 14 amino acids long. V was cut by 4 bases and J by 5 bases, with 15 bases left in between. Germline V gene sequence: CDR1 SGHTA, CDR2 FQGNSA. CDR3 in amino acids: CASSYDSGRNEQYF. The CDR3 bases are TGTGCCAGCAGCTATGACAGCGGCCGAAACGAGCAGTACTTC.

The chain links TRBV6-1 to TRBJ2-5, with 8 bases fitting TRBD1. The CDR3 runs to 13 residues. J gave up 5 bases and V 6 bases, and 5 bases lay outside the gene matches. Germline loops: CDR1 MNHNS, CDR2 SASEGT. The DNA of the CDR3 is TGTGCCAGCAGCCGGACAGGGCAGGAGACCCAGTACTTC. It specifies CASSRTGQETQYF.

This clone was picked up one time. J is TRBJ2-1 and V is TRBV5-1; 13 bases are a match to TRBD2. The CDR3 runs to 15 residues. Germline V gene data show CDR1 as SGHRS and CDR2 as YFSETQ. The J segment lost 7 bases and the V segment lost 0 bases, leaving 1 base of the junction unmatched. CDR3 DNA: TGCGCCAGCAGCTTGGCACTAGCGGGAGGGAATGAGCAGTTCTTC. This encodes CASSLALAGGNEQFF.

CDR3 bases: TGCGCCAGCAGCTCGCGACAGGGATCCACTGAAGCTTTCTTT. As protein: CASSSRQGSTEAFF. V is TRBV5-1 and J is TRBJ1-1; 7 bases match TRBD1. Germline trimming cut 3 bases from V and 4 bases from J; bases unmatched to any gene: 6. This CDR3 contains 14 residues. CDR1 and CDR2 from the germline V gene are SGHRS and YFSETQ.

The chain has TRBV4-3 and TRBJ1-1; D may be TRBD1 (6 bases). This CDR3 is 14 amino acids long. In germline, CDR1 is LGHNA, CDR2 YSLEER. The germline V and J ends were trimmed by 0 bases and 5 bases, with 10 bases remaining between them. DNA of the CDR3: TGCGCCAGCAGCCAAGACTCTAGGGGGACTGAAGCTTTCTTT. Translating it yields CASSQDSRGTEAFF.

V and J are TRBV9 and TRBJ2-2, with 7 bases fitting TRBD2. V shed 0 bases, J shed 0 bases, and the junction held 2 bases outside the gene matches. Germline V lookup: CDR1 SGDLS, CDR2 YYNGEE. The CDR3 runs 16 residues. CDR3 in amino acids: CASSVVAGANTGELFF. The CDR3 coding sequence is TGTGCCAGCAGCGTAGTAGCGGGCGCGAACACCGGGGAGCTGTTTTTT.

This clone was seen a single time. This chain joins TRBV6-5 and TRBJ1-4; no firm D call. Germline-derived CDR1 and CDR2 are MNHEY and SVGAGI. This CDR3 contains 15 residues. V lost 5 bases and J lost 0, with 10 bases in between. For the CDR3, the DNA is TGTGCCAGCAGTCAAAATCCAGCAACTAATGAAAAACTGTTTTTT. Translation gives CASSQNPATNEKLFF.